Described below is a single T cell receptor (beta chain) sequence and its context. This entry is derived from a study of blood T cell repertoires in COVID-19. As for the study in general: PBMCs, B-cell-depleted T cells, or T cells were the source of the cDNA or gDNA that made up the material.

Repertoires were generated with immunoSEQ multiplex PCR, while TCRdb's copy carries only in-frame clones and drops some. The repertoire includes about 220,000 clones, 70% to 85% of them detected once, and about 8.9% sits in the top ten. The junction had 6 bases not matched to a gene; V was cut back by 0 bases and J by 11 bases. Germline V gene lookup returns CDR1 SGHRS and CDR2 YFSETQ. CDR3 length: 13 amino acids. The receptor comes from a man aged 50-59 years with active or convalescent COVID-19. The chain links TRBV5-1 to TRBJ1-1, with 8 nucleotides matching TRBD1. What was sequenced was peripheral blood. The CDR3 DNA reads TGCGCCAGCAGCTTGGAACAGGGGGTTCAGGCTTTCTTT. Translated, it gives CASSLEQGVQAFF.